The following is a T cell receptor (beta chain) sequence with its context. Its target is unknown. The record originates from a study of human T cells and chemical hapten exposure. Per the germline V gene, CDR1 is DFQATT and CDR2 is SNEGSKA (reference sequence). The ends lost 6 bases at V and 2 bases at J; junction bases unmatched: 4. The CDR3 consists of 14 residues. The time point was: patch test 1, 2 weeks after DPC sensitization. Described treatment: therapeutic diphenylcyclopropenone sensitization with weekly scalp DPC. General study points: With regard to DPC sensitization, TCRs above 1 in 1000 frequency did not change. Alopecia affecting every donor means their immune response may not match healthy people's.

TCRdb used MiXCR to reprocess the RACE reads, holding one entry per CDR3 protein. This table has some 400,000 distinct CDR3 sequences, roughly 4.8% appearing once. The sequencing here drew on whole blood, taken in connection with sensitization to the hapten diphenylcyclopropenone (DPC). V gene TRBV20-1 combines with J gene TRBJ2-1; 10 positions agree with TRBD1. This receptor was obtained from a woman between 50 and 59 years old with alopecia areata. Some clones in this sample may be carry-over from other donors' samples. CDR3 nucleotides: TGCAGTGCCACCGGGACAGGGGCCTACAATGAGCAGTTCTTC. Translated, it gives CSATGTGAYNEQFF.